What follows describes a single TCR beta chain. What this receptor recognizes is not known. Base qualities are not at hand, and no much larger clone is one base apart. This sample is drawn from a study of OX40 agonist ivuxolimab in advanced cancers. Context from the whole study: Ivuxolimab was a fully human IgG2 agonistic monoclonal antibody targeting the costimulatory receptor OX40 (CD134). In the dose-escalation cohort, approximately 80% of patients were male, and the mean age was roughly 60 years with a range of about 23 to 79. The point of sequencing TCRbeta in the periphery was to test whether ivuxolimab changed TCR sequence diversity and drove clonal T-cell expansion. The paper describes the monotherapy dose-escalation part (N ≈ 52 patients) of the phase I trial of ivuxolimab. Intravenous ivuxolimab was administered to patients every 2 weeks at six dose levels: 0.01, 0.1, 0.3, 1.5, 3 and 10 mg/kg. Patients were allowed to have had prior anti-PD-1, anti-PD-L1 or anti-CTLA-4 therapy, and more than 30% of the dose-escalation patients had previously received checkpoint inhibitors. Of the approximately 50 patients in dose escalation, some 20 had hepatocellular carcinoma, around 15 had melanoma, 9 had renal cell carcinoma and 9 had head and neck cancer. Partial responses occurred in three dose-escalation patients: two with cutaneous melanoma and one with hepatocellular carcinoma. Here is what the overall study found, with its caveats: Low levels of normalized T-cell clonal expansion were also shown by some nonresponding patients. In the 0.1-3.0 mg/kg groups, partial responders were among the patients with the lowest normalized peripheral clonal expansion, particularly in CD8+ T cells. On average, CD8+ T cells showed more expanded clones than CD4+ T cells after ivuxolimab. The antigen specificity of the clonally expanded peripheral T cells was not determined. At doses from 0.1 to 3.0 mg/kg, clonal expansion was seen in both CD4+ and CD8+ blood T cells between baseline and week 6.

Genomic DNA was isolated from the sorted cells so that the TCRbeta CDR3 region could be sequenced. The immunoSEQ Assay was used for sequencing of TCRbeta CDR3 regions. Here the immuneACCESS table is served through TCRdb, limited to in-frame sequences with V and J called. Missing clones are a known gap in these copies; in checked studies unresolved V genes cover under half, and the rest lacks a known reason. Counted in this sample were tens of thousands of clones; around four fifths of them appeared once. Of the sample, 2.5% to 3% is held by the ten largest clones. V is pruned by 3 bases and J by 0 bases, leaving 8 bases of the junction without a gene match. CDR1 SGHNT and CDR2 YYREEE were looked up in the germline V gene (reference sequence). Measured from the cysteine to the phenylalanine, the CDR3 is 16 residues long. The retained sequence is limited to the CDR3, 48 bases, with the frame set at the first base.

Patients with a history of autoimmune disease or receiving systemic immunosuppression were excluded from the trial. Peripheral blood for TCR sequencing was collected from all dose cohorts at baseline, on cycle 4 day 1, and on cycle 7 day 1. Samples came from an open-label, multicenter, first-in-human phase I dose-escalation trial of ivuxolimab. The trial enrolled adults with locally advanced or metastatic head and neck squamous cell, hepatocellular, melanoma or renal cell carcinoma. Before TCR sequencing, CD4+ T cells and CD8+ T cells from peripheral blood were sorted into separate populations. The receptor was isolated from an adult with an advanced solid tumor such as melanoma, head and neck, liver or kidney cancer. The starting material was CD4+ or CD8+ T cells sorted from blood, obtained in a trial of the OX40 agonist ivuxolimab. The chain links TRBV5-4 with TRBJ1-1; 7 central bases correspond to TRBD1. The CDR3 protein is CASSWGQLPMNTEAFF. Read as DNA, the sequence is TGTGCCAGCAGCTGGGGACAGCTCCCAATGAACACTGAAGCTTTCTTT.